This is a list of T cell receptor beta chains from one sample in a study of beta chain features in type 1 diabetes. Some clones are missing from TCRdb's copy, which holds only in-frame ones; the method was immunoSEQ multiplex PCR. This sample has roughly 700,000 clones, with over 10% found just once. The source material was naive CD4+ T cells from blood. The receptors derive from a man aged 18 to 35 with type 1 diabetes. CDR3s include the opening cysteine and the closing phenylalanine or tryptophan. Fields, in order: CDR3 DNA, CDR3 protein, J gene, D gene, V gene, clone size. The D gene is left open where the match is weak. Part of the rows lack a size; the others show once, few, many or a class for expanded clones.

TGTGCCAGCAGCCCAGGGGGTATAATTTACAATGAGCAGTTCTTC	CASSPGGIIYNEQFF	TRBJ2-1	TRBD1	TRBV7-9	-
TGTGCCAGCAGTGAACAGGGGAACACTGAAGCTTTCTTT	CASSEQGNTEAFF	TRBJ1-1	-	TRBV6-4	-
TGTGCCAGCAGCGTAGATGGACAGTTCTATTCACCCCTCCACTTT	CASSVDGQFYSPLHF	TRBJ1-6	-	TRBV9	-
TGTGCCACCAGCCCCCAATGGGGGAGTGGGGTTGACAATGAGCAGTTCTTC	CATSPQWGSGVDNEQFF	TRBJ2-1	-	TRBV15	-
TGTGCCTGGAGTAAGGCAAGGGCTAGCGGGGGGATCGATGAGCAGTTCTTC	CAWSKARASGGIDEQFF	TRBJ2-1	TRBD2	TRBV30	-
TGTGCCAGCAGTTCCCGGGACAGGGTAACCCCCTACGAGCAGTACTTC	CASSSRDRVTPYEQYF	TRBJ2-7	TRBD1	TRBV6-5	-
TGTGCCAGTAGTAGGCAGATGGACACTGAAGCTTTCTTT	CASSRQMDTEAFF	TRBJ1-1	-	TRBV19	-
TGTGCCAGCAGTTTCGACTGGGACGGAGGCTACACCTTC	CASSFDWDGGYTF	TRBJ1-2	-	TRBV27	-
TGTGCCAGCAGTTCCCGGACAGGGTGGGATTCACCCCTCCACTTT	CASSSRTGWDSPLHF	TRBJ1-6	TRBD1	TRBV27	-
TGTGCCAGCAGCTTGGAAGAGGGACGCTACGAGCAGTACTTC	CASSLEEGRYEQYF	TRBJ2-7	-	TRBV5-5	-
TGTGCCAGCAGCGTTGGACAGGGAGTGGAGACCCAGTACTTC	CASSVGQGVETQYF	TRBJ2-5	TRBD1	TRBV5-4	-
TGTGCCTGGAGTATGAGTTTTCCGGATGGCTACACCTTC	CAWSMSFPDGYTF	TRBJ1-2	-	TRBV30	-
TGTGCCAGCTCACTGGAGGACAGGGTCCCCAATGAGCAGTTCTTC	CASSLEDRVPNEQFF	TRBJ2-1	TRBD1	TRBV18	-
TGTGCCAGCAGCCTCCGGGACAGTGTGTTTTACGAGCAGTACTTC	CASSLRDSVFYEQYF	TRBJ2-7	TRBD1	TRBV11-1	few
TGTGCCTGGAGCGACCGATTCAATGAGCAGTTCTTC	CAWSDRFNEQFF	TRBJ2-1	-	TRBV30	-
TGCGCCAGCAGCCAAGATCACAACCAGGGGTTAACTGAAGCTTTCTTT	CASSQDHNQGLTEAFF	TRBJ1-1	-	TRBV4-1	few
TGTGCCAGCAGCGCCGGGCGGGCCGGGGAGCTGTTTTTT	CASSAGRAGELFF	TRBJ2-2	-	TRBV9	-
TGTGCCAGCAGCTCGGTACAGCCTAACGAGCAGTACTTC	CASSSVQPNEQYF	TRBJ2-7	-	TRBV7-9	-
TGTGCCAGCAGTTTAGTCCAGGGCTTGTCGGCTGGGGCCAACGTCCTGACTTTC	CASSLVQGLSAGANVLTF	TRBJ2-6	-	TRBV28	-
TGTGCCAGTAACATTGATAACTATGGCTACACCTTC	CASNIDNYGYTF	TRBJ1-2	-	TRBV19	-
TGTGCCATCACCCTTAGCGGGGGTACTCCAGATACGCAGTATTTT	CAITLSGGTPDTQYF	TRBJ2-3	TRBD2	TRBV10-3	few
TGTGCCAGCACTAACCCATCCCGGGGCACTGAAGCTTTCTTT	CASTNPSRGTEAFF	TRBJ1-1	-	TRBV6-5	few
TGTGCCATCAGTGAGTCCCCGGGACAGGGAGGGTACGAGCAGTACTTC	CAISESPGQGGYEQYF	TRBJ2-7	TRBD1	TRBV10-3	few
TGTGCCAGCAGTTTCCAGAGAACTAACTATGGCTACACCTTC	CASSFQRTNYGYTF	TRBJ1-2	-	TRBV28	-
TGTGCCAGCAGCTTAGGGCAGGGGGTTAATTACGAGCAGTACTTC	CASSLGQGVNYEQYF	TRBJ2-7	TRBD1	TRBV5-4	-
TGTGCCAGCAGTTCAAAGGGACAGCCGAACACCGGGGAGCTGTTTTTT	CASSSKGQPNTGELFF	TRBJ2-2	TRBD1	TRBV6-5	few
TGTGCCAGTCTCCTCGGACAGGGATTATATGGCTACACCTTC	CASLLGQGLYGYTF	TRBJ1-2	TRBD1	TRBV19	-
TGTGCCAGCAGCTTAGAGGGCGGCTACACCTTC	CASSLEGGYTF	TRBJ1-2	-	TRBV7-9	-
TGTGCCAGCAGCTCAGCAGATGAGCAGTTCTTC	CASSSADEQFF	TRBJ2-1	-	TRBV7-3	-
TGTGCCTGGAGTCTACAGGGCGCAGATACGCAGTATTTT	CAWSLQGADTQYF	TRBJ2-3	-	TRBV30	few
TGTGCCAGTAGTATGGACAGGAGCTCCTACGAGCAGTACTTC	CASSMDRSSYEQYF	TRBJ2-7	TRBD1	TRBV19	-
TGTGCCAGCAGCCAAGATATAGAGGGGGCCTCTGGCTACACCTTC	CASSQDIEGASGYTF	TRBJ1-2	TRBD1	TRBV4-2	-
TGTGCCAGCAGGGCCGGGACAAAACTGTTTTTT	CASRAGTKLFF	TRBJ1-4	-	TRBV6-5	-
TGCGCCAGCAGCTTGGTGGGCTCTCGCACAGATACGCAGTATTTT	CASSLVGSRTDTQYF	TRBJ2-3	-	TRBV5-1	-
TGTGCCAGCAGTTCCCCCGGGGATTACTACGAGCAGTACTTC	CASSSPGDYYEQYF	TRBJ2-7	-	TRBV28	few
TGTGCCAGCACTGGGACTACGATGGCGGAGACCCAGTACTTC	CASTGTTMAETQYF	TRBJ2-5	TRBD2	TRBV6-1	-
TGTGCCAGCAGTCCACAGGGGCCCGGGGAGCTGTTTTTT	CASSPQGPGELFF	TRBJ2-2	TRBD1	TRBV11-2	-
TGTGCCAGCAGGGCCTCCGGGACAGGGTCATACGAAGCTTTCTTT	CASRASGTGSYEAFF	TRBJ1-1	TRBD1	TRBV25-1	-
TGTGCCAGCAGCCGGACAGGGAATCAGCCCCAGCATTTT	CASSRTGNQPQHF	TRBJ1-5	TRBD1	TRBV7-9	-
TGTGCCAGCAGTGAATGGAGAGGGCAGAAGCAGTACTTC	CASSEWRGQKQYF	TRBJ2-7	-	TRBV25-1	few